The 17 T cell receptor beta chains below were found in one sample sequenced in a study of blood T cell repertoires in COVID-19. Assay: immunoSEQ multiplex PCR; the TCRdb copy retains only in-frame clones and omits some. Found here are approximately 220,000 clones, approximately 83% of them singletons; the top ten hold more than 2%. Sequenced input: peripheral blood. The receptors shown here come from a woman aged 55-69 years with acute or convalescent COVID-19.

This chain links TRBV5-4 with TRBJ2-2; 9 nucleotides match TRBD2. Germline V gene sequence: CDR1 SGHNT, CDR2 YYREEE (reference sequence). The V and J ends lost 0 bases and 6 bases, in that order; junction bases with no gene match: 3. This CDR3 spans 15 amino acids. DNA for the CDR3: TGTGCCAGCAGCTTGGGCGGGGGGGCCCCCGGGGAGCTGTTTTTT. It yields the protein CASSLGGGAPGELFF.

This chain uses TRBV5-1 with TRBJ2-1; D might be TRBD2 (5 bases). Trimming pared 2 bases from V and 10 bases from J, leaving 7 bases between. CDR3 length: 11 residues. In germline, CDR1 is SGHRS, CDR2 YFSETQ. The CDR3 coding sequence is TGCGCCAGCAGCTTTGCGGGCGAGCAGTTCTTC. The encoded protein is CASSFAGEQFF.

As concerns this clone: This sample includes further DNA sequences coding for the same CDR3. V gene TRBV28 combines with J gene TRBJ2-7; 9 nucleotides match TRBD2. Trimming removed 3 bases from V and 0 bases from J; junction bases left unmatched: 3. There are 15 residues in the CDR3. Germline CDR1 and CDR2: MDHEN and SYDVKM. The CDR3 protein is CASSLAGGSSYEQYF. CDR3 in DNA: TGTGCCAGCAGTTTGGCGGGGGGGAGCTCCTACGAGCAGTACTTC.

The genes are TRBV7-3 and TRBJ2-3; TRBD2 matches at 9 bases. The CDR3 loop spans 13 amino acids. Trimming cost V 5 bases and J 6 bases; bases outside gene matches: 3. Germline CDR1 is SGHTA and CDR2 is FQGTGA. The CDR3 coding sequence is TGTGCCAGCAGCCCGACTAGCGGCGATACGCAGTATTTT. Encoded protein: CASSPTSGDTQYF.

This clone has a handful of counts. The CDR3 DNA sequence: TGTGCCAGCAGCTTCGGACAGTTGAACACTGAAGCTTTCTTT. Translating gives CASSFGQLNTEAFF. V is TRBV7-9 and J is TRBJ1-1; possible D gene TRBD1, 6 bases. Germline CDR1 is SEHNR and CDR2 is FQNEAQ (reference sequence). With 3 bases removed from V and 0 bases from J, the gap between germline ends came to 8 bases. CDR3 length: 14 residues.

V and J are TRBV7-8 and TRBJ1-1, with 8 bases that match TRBD1. J lost 5 bases, V lost 1 base, and 6 bases had no gene match. Looked up from germline, CDR1 is SGHVS and CDR2 is FQNEAQ. The CDR3 length is 15 residues. The CDR3, as DNA: TGTGCCAGCAGCTTAGGGCAGGGGGCGAATACTGAAGCTTTCTTT. Protein sequence: CASSLGQGANTEAFF.

V gene TRBV2 combines with J gene TRBJ1-3; D remains ambiguous. The CDR3 consists of 16 residues. CDR1 is SNHLY, CDR2 FYNNEI, per germline. V was shortened by 5 bases and J by 0 bases, with 14 bases between the two germline ends. CDR3 DNA sequence: TGTGCCAGCAGTCACCGCACCCTTAGCTCTGGAAACACCATATATTTT. Its protein product is CASSHRTLSSGNTIYF.

The chain combines TRBV21-1 with TRBJ2-7; the table's D call, TRBD1, has no DNA check behind it. TRBV21-1 counts as a pseudogene. The CDR3 is made up of 19 amino acids. The CDR3 protein is CASSKWTGNLIRGTYEQYF. CDR3 nucleotide sequence: TGTGCCAGCAGCAAATGGACAGGGAATTTAATAAGGGGAACCTACGAGCAGTACTTC.

This clone appeared a few times. This rearrangement joins TRBV29-1 to TRBJ2-2; maybe TRBD2 (6 bases). V lost 6 bases and J 0 bases, leaving 14 bases between the germline ends. Germline CDR1 reads SQVTM; CDR2 reads ANQGSEA. CDR3 length: 15 residues. The CDR3 region is CSVVTGVTNTGELFF. The CDR3 DNA sequence: TGCAGCGTCGTAACGGGGGTAACGAACACCGGGGAGCTGTTTTTT.

The V and J genes are TRBV6-2 or TRBV6-3 and TRBJ2-7; D uncertain. Trimming shortened V by 0 bases and J by 3 bases, and 15 bases separated the two germline ends. The germline V gene encodes CDR1 MNHEY and CDR2 SVGEGT. The CDR3 is 16 amino acids. In DNA form, the CDR3 reads TGTGCCAGCAGTTACTCGATGAGTGGGCAGGACTACGAGCAGTACTTC. Its protein is CASSYSMSGQDYEQYF.

The genes are TRBV2 and TRBJ1-1; D is uncertain. V was trimmed by 7 bases and J by 2 bases, leaving 11 bases between them. Germline CDR1 is SNHLY and CDR2 is FYNNEI. CDR3 size: 13 residues. The CDR3 nucleotides are TGTGCCAGCACGAAAGAGGGTAACACTGAAGCTTTCTTT. Translating gives CASTKEGNTEAFF.

As concerns this clone: The same CDR3 can be traced to other DNA sequences in this sample. The rearrangement joins TRBV7-9 to TRBJ1-6; D is unresolved. In germline, CDR1 is SEHNR, CDR2 FQNEAQ (reference sequence). V lost 8 bases and J lost 0, with 8 bases in between. The CDR3 has 14 amino acids. In DNA form, the CDR3 reads TGTGCCAGCTCGAGGGACTCCTATAATTCACCCCTCCACTTT. This gives the protein CASSRDSYNSPLHF.

The V gene is TRBV5-1, the J gene TRBJ2-3; a possible D gene is TRBD1 (5 bases). V lost 0 bases, J lost 0 bases, and 11 bases lay in between. Per the germline V gene, CDR1 is SGHRS and CDR2 is YFSETQ. CDR3 length: 16 amino acids. The chain's CDR3 is CASSLGGQASTDTQYF. The DNA for the CDR3 is TGCGCCAGCAGCTTGGGGGGCCAGGCTAGCACAGATACGCAGTATTTT.

The chain links TRBV5-1 to TRBJ2-5, with 9 bases matching TRBD1. CDR1 is SGHRS and CDR2 is YFSETQ in the germline V gene. This CDR3 is 15 amino acids long. V was pared by 4 bases and J by 1 base, with 5 bases of the junction left unmatched. In nucleotides, the CDR3 is TGCGCCAGCAGCACAGGGACAGGGCTCCAAGAGACCCAGTACTTC. This gives the protein CASSTGTGLQETQYF.

This clone has a handful of counts. J is TRBJ1-2 and V is TRBV6-5, with 7 bases lining up with TRBD1. CDR3 length: 14 residues. Germline-derived CDR1 and CDR2 are MNHEY and SVGAGI. V was pared by 5 bases and J by 3 bases, with 6 bases of the junction left unmatched. The CDR3 DNA is TGTGCCAGCAGTCCCTGGACAGGTGACTATGGCTACACCTTC. Protein: CASSPWTGDYGYTF.

The genes are TRBV7-2 and TRBJ2-3; TRBD2 matches 7 bases. Trimming cost V 3 bases and J 4 bases; bases outside gene matches: 13. CDR3 length: 17 residues. Germline V gene lookup returns CDR1 SGHTA and CDR2 FQGNSA. The CDR3 DNA sequence: TGTGCCAGCAGCTTGGTGGGAAGCGGGGCGGTGGCAGATACGCAGTATTTT. It is translated as CASSLVGSGAVADTQYF.

In DNA form, the CDR3 reads TGTGCCAGCAGTGAGAACCTGGGGGCTCAGCCCCAGCATTTT. This translates into CASSENLGAQPQHF. The J gene is TRBJ1-5, the V gene TRBV2, with a possible D match to TRBD1 (6 bases). Trimming removed 3 bases from V and 6 bases from J, with 12 bases in between. Per the germline V gene, CDR1 is SNHLY and CDR2 is FYNNEI. The CDR3 contains 14 residues.